Each of the 7 T cell receptor beta chains below was sequenced from the same sample in a study of radiation and T cells in renal cell carcinoma. The time point here: blood 4 weeks post-SBRT, at nephrectomy. The treatment: 15 Gy SBRT to primary tumor, nephrectomy 4 weeks later. Assay used: immunoSEQ multiplex PCR; TCRdb lists only in-frame clones, some missing. The data hold around 140,000 clones, with less than 90% observed a single time. The starting material was blood, obtained from a patient whose treatment included radiotherapy and nephrectomy. These receptors came from a woman in her forties or fifties with renal cell carcinoma.

This rearrangement joins TRBV6-5 to TRBJ1-1; D is undetermined. CDR3 length: 15 residues. V lost 2 bases and J 0 bases, leaving 10 bases between the germline ends. Per the germline V gene, CDR1 is MNHEY and CDR2 is SVGAGI. The CDR3, as DNA: TGTGCCAGCAGTTACACACAAATAATGAACACTGAAGCTTTCTTT. This gives the protein CASSYTQIMNTEAFF.

The chain combines TRBV7-9 with TRBJ2-6; 8 positions match TRBD1. The CDR3 has 16 amino acids. Germline V gives CDR1 SEHNR, CDR2 FQNEAQ (reference sequence). CDR3 sequence reads: CARGQGAIPGANVLTF. The DNA for the CDR3 is TGTGCACGGGGGCAGGGGGCAATTCCCGGGGCCAACGTCCTGACTTTC.

The rearrangement joins TRBV4-3 to TRBJ2-7; TRBD1 or TRBD2 may be the D gene (5 bases each). Germline assignment: CDR1 LGHNA and CDR2 YSLEER. The CDR3 sequence is 19 residues long. V lost 2 bases and J 2 bases, leaving 25 bases between the germline ends. The CDR3 sequence: CASSQRTGTLGEGTYEQYF. The CDR3 DNA reads as TGCGCCAGCAGCCAACGAACTGGGACCCTCGGCGAGGGTACCTACGAGCAGTACTTC.

The rearrangement uses TRBV19 and TRBJ1-4; possible D gene TRBD1, 5 bases. There are 13 residues in the CDR3. Germline V gene data show CDR1 as LNHDA and CDR2 as SQIVND (reference sequence). V was pared by 10 bases and J by 6 bases, with 15 bases between. The CDR3 loop reads CATALGADEKLFF. Written as DNA, the CDR3 is TGTGCCACCGCACTCGGGGCCGATGAAAAACTGTTTTTT. The full variable domain, in which reference TRBV19 and TRBJ1-4 provide the parts outside the CDR3, is DGGITQSPKYLFRKEGQNVTLSCEQNLNHDAMYWYRQDPGQGLRLIYYSQIVNDFQKGDIAEGYSVSREKKESFPLTVTSAQKNPTAFYLCATALGADEKLFFGSGTQLSVL.

The genes are TRBV5-6 and TRBJ2-7, with D maybe TRBD1 (6 bases). Trimming took off 4 bases at V and 6 bases at J, with 14 bases between the two ends. The CDR3 is 13 residues long. Germline V gene sequence: CDR1 SGHDT, CDR2 YYEEEE. CDR3 in amino acids: CASSQLTGIEQYF. As DNA, the CDR3 is TGTGCCAGCAGCCAGCTTACAGGGATCGAGCAGTACTTC.

The chain carries TRBV5-1 and TRBJ2-7, with D tentatively TRBD1 (6 bases). CDR1 and CDR2 from the germline V gene are SGHRS and YFSETQ. This CDR3 comprises 14 residues. The V end lost 6 bases, the J end lost 7 bases, and 20 bases lay between the germline ends. CDR3 in amino acids: CASTLGGVEEEQYF. The CDR3 coding sequence is TGCGCCAGCACCCTAGGGGGAGTAGAAGAAGAGCAGTACTTC.

The rearrangement uses TRBV5-1 and TRBJ2-4, with a weak D call TRBD2 (5 bases). There are 12 residues in the CDR3. Trimming left V 0 bases short and J 11 bases short, with 9 bases between. Germline V lookup: CDR1 SGHRS, CDR2 YFSETQ. The CDR3 nucleotides read TGCGCCAGCAGCTTGGAGCGGCAGGTTCAGTACTTC. It translates to CASSLERQVQYF.